This passage covers 25 T cell receptor beta chains from one sample sequenced in a study of T cell repertoires in aging, cancer and after chemotherapy (dated by TCRdb to the late 2010s). Genomic DNA extracted from peripheral blood, rather than sorted cells or RNA, was used as the source for amplification of TCR beta rearrangements. Instrument used: Illumina MiSeq. Multiplex touch-down PCR with a mixed TRB-A/B primer pool was used to amplify rearranged TRB sequences covering the V, D and J segments. TCRdb ran its own pipeline on the public reads, namely fastp trimming at Q25 and MiXCR clone calling, and kept in-frame beta chains. Here each entry gathers all rows of one CDR3 protein and keeps the most common genes and DNA. This sample lists around 3,000 distinct CDR3 sequences; less than 25% were detected once. Of the sample, about 3.3% falls within the top ten clones. Specimen: blood. The source of these receptors is a human donor with a solid tumor.

This clonotype is medium-sized within its sample. V gene TRBV5-4 combines with J gene TRBJ1-1, with 7 bases lining up with TRBD1. CDR3 length: 14 residues. Germline V gene lookup returns CDR1 SGHNT and CDR2 YYREEE (reference sequence). Losses at the gene ends were 4 bases for V and 7 bases for J; bases not matched to a gene: 10. CDR3 DNA: TGTGCCAGCAGCGGGCGAGACAGGGAAGGTGAAGCTTTCTTT. This codes for CASSGRDREGEAFF. Complete variable domain (other parts from reference TRBV5-4 and TRBJ1-1): ETGVTQSPTHLIKTRGQQVTLRCSSQSGHNTVSWYQQALGQGPQFIFQYYREEENGRGNFPPRFSGLQFPNYSSELNVNALELDDSALYLCASSGRDREGEAFFGQGTRLTVV.

The CDR3 DNA sequence: TGTGCCAGCAGCCTCCTAGACTCTGGAAACACCATATATTTT. It codes for CASSLLDSGNTIYF. This rearrangement joins TRBV14 to TRBJ1-3; no reliable D call. V gave up 4 bases and J gave up 0 bases, with 7 bases separating them. Germline V gene data show CDR1 as SGHDN and CDR2 as FVKESK. The CDR3 is 14 amino acids.

About this clonotype: Being one base from a much bigger clone, this may be a read error. The chain has TRBV6-1 and TRBJ2-3; D gene ambiguous. Germline assignment: CDR1 MNHNS and CDR2 SASEGT. CDR3 length equals 17 residues. The CDR3 reads CVSSEENQATLTDTQYF. Here the CDR3 DNA reads TGTGTCAGCAGTGAAGAGAATCAGGCGACACTCACAGATACGCAGTATTTT.

This clonotype is categorized as medium-sized. The chain carries TRBV5-1 and TRBJ1-2, with TRBD1 matching over 9 bases. The germline CDR1 and CDR2 sequences are SGHRS and YFSETQ. The CDR3 has 14 amino acids. The J segment lost 8 bases and the V segment lost 4 bases, leaving 9 bases of the junction unmatched. CDR3 nucleotides: TGCGCCAGCAGCACGGGACAGGGATTGGACGGCTACACCTTC. Its protein product is CASSTGQGLDGYTF.

By sample fraction, this clonotype is medium-sized (0.01 to 0.1%). This rearrangement joins TRBV7-6 to TRBJ1-3; D is unresolved. The CDR3 loop spans 15 amino acids. Germline assignment: CDR1 SGHVS and CDR2 FNYEAQ. Trimming removed 1 base from V and 0 bases from J, with 7 bases in between. In nucleotides, the CDR3 is TGTGCCAGCAGCTTAGAAAGGCTCTCTGGAAACACCATATATTTT. Protein sequence: CASSLERLSGNTIYF.

The J gene is TRBJ2-5, the V gene TRBV19; tentatively, D is TRBD1 (6 bases). CDR1 and CDR2 from the germline V gene are LNHDA and SQIVND (reference sequence). This CDR3 is 13 amino acids long. V was cut by 6 bases and J by 4 bases, with 12 bases left in between. The CDR3 region has the DNA TGTGCCAGTAGATTGGGGGCTACAGAGACCCAGTACTTC. This sequence encodes CASRLGATETQYF.

This clonotype has a handful of counts. The gene calls are TRBV7-2 and TRBJ2-5; 7 nucleotides match TRBD2. After removal of 8 bases from V and 8 bases from J, the junction contained 8 bases not matched to a gene. The CDR3 has 12 residues. The germline gives CDR1 SGHTA, CDR2 FQGNSA. The CDR3, as DNA: TGTGCCAGCTCACCACAGCGGGAAACCCAGTACTTC. Its protein product is CASSPQRETQYF.

This clonotype was seen a single time. Since no conserved phenylalanine or tryptophan closes the CDR3, a read error is the likely cause. The chain couples TRBV6-5 to TRBJ2-7; the match to TRBD2 covers 8 bases. This CDR3 has 17 amino acids. Looked up from germline, CDR1 is MNHEY and CDR2 is SVGAGI. V was pared by 2 bases and J by 5 bases, with 14 bases of the junction left unmatched. In DNA, the CDR3 is TGTGCCAGCAGTTACCGGGGAACTAGCGGTAGCCTGGACGAGCAGTACTAC. This encodes CASSYRGTSGSLDEQYY.

The sample holds one count of this clonotype. This clone may be a read error of a much larger clone one base away. This chain connects TRBV12-3 or TRBV12-4 to TRBJ1-2; D is ambiguous. The CDR3 extends over 14 amino acids. The CDR3 bases are TGTGCCAGCAGTTTCGCCACCTCTAACTATCGCTACACCTTC. This translates into CASSFATSNYRYTF.

This clonotype was counted a few times. CDR3 in DNA: TGCAGTGCTAGAGTTTTCGGACAGGGATCACACAACTATGGCTACACCTTC. As protein: CSARVFGQGSHNYGYTF. The chain carries TRBV20-1 and TRBJ1-2; 8 bases match TRBD1. Germline-derived CDR1 and CDR2 are DFQATT and SNEGSKA (reference sequence). The CDR3 contains 17 residues. With 1 base clipped from V and 2 bases from J, the junction kept 12 bases outside the gene matches.

The chain uses TRBV4-3 and TRBJ2-5; D perhaps matches TRBD1 (6 bases). The CDR3 sequence is 15 residues long. The germline V gene encodes CDR1 LGHNA and CDR2 YSLEER. V was cut by 4 bases and J by 1 base, with 13 bases left in between. CDR3 in amino acids: CASSLSAGAQETQYF. As DNA, the CDR3 is TGCGCCAGCAGCCTCTCGGCAGGGGCCCAAGAGACCCAGTACTTC.

This clonotype rates as medium-sized (0.01 to 0.1%). The CDR3 sequence: CASRAIGVYEQYF. The CDR3 bases are TGTGCCAGCAGGGCCATAGGCGTCTACGAGCAGTACTTC. V gene TRBV6-2 or TRBV6-3 combines with J gene TRBJ2-7; D gene uncertain. The CDR3 has 13 residues. Per the germline V gene, CDR1 is MNHEY and CDR2 is SVGEGT. Trimming shortened V by 6 bases and J by 3 bases, and 12 bases separated the two germline ends.

This clonotype is termed medium-sized. This rearrangement joins TRBV6-1 to TRBJ2-1; unclear D gene. Trimming removed 6 bases from V and 15 bases from J, with 15 bases in between. The CDR3 is made up of 11 amino acids. Germline CDR1 MNHNS, CDR2 SASEGT. The CDR3 spells CASRDKPPWFF. The CDR3 nucleotides read TGTGCCAGCAGAGATAAACCCCCCTGGTTCTTC.

The CDR3, as DNA: TGTGCCAGCACGGGGGGGCGGGATACGCAGTATTTT. This translates into CASTGGRDTQYF. This chain links TRBV27 with TRBJ2-3; 8 nucleotides align to TRBD2. Germline V gene data show CDR1 as MNHEY and CDR2 as SMNVEV (reference sequence). Trimming took 7 bases from V and 6 from J; bases not matched to a gene: 3. This CDR3 comprises 12 residues.

This clonotype is labeled as medium-sized. The chain is built from TRBV30 and TRBJ2-1; TRBD1 or TRBD2 may be the D gene (5 bases each). Trimming removed 0 bases at V and 10 bases at J, with 25 bases between. The germline V gene encodes CDR1 GTSNPN and CDR2 SVGIG (reference sequence). This CDR3 has 17 amino acids. CDR3: CAWSVPGRALTGEEQFF. The DNA for the CDR3 is TGTGCCTGGAGTGTCCCCGGCAGGGCCTTAACCGGGGAGGAGCAGTTCTTC.

This rearrangement joins TRBV5-1 to TRBJ2-1; 8 nucleotides line up with TRBD1. Germline CDR1 SGHRS, CDR2 YFSETQ. Trimming at V came to 4 bases and at J to 6 bases, leaving 3 bases not matched to a gene. This CDR3 contains 13 residues. Here the CDR3 DNA reads TGCGCCAGCAGCGAAGGGACAGGCAATGAGCAGTTCTTC. Translation: CASSEGTGNEQFF.

Only a few counts were recorded for this clonotype. The CDR3, as DNA: TGTGCCAGCAGTTCCGGGCTAGCGGGAAAAGAGCAGTACTTC. Protein sequence: CASSSGLAGKEQYF. This chain uses TRBV6-2 or TRBV6-3 with TRBJ2-7; 9 nucleotides agree with TRBD2. Germline CDR1 is MNHEY and CDR2 is SVGEGT. The CDR3 extends over 14 amino acids. The ends lost 4 bases at V and 7 bases at J; junction bases unmatched: 8.

As to this clonotype: A much more abundant neighbour one base away suggests this may be a read error. CDR3 amino acids: CASSGRDREGETFF. The CDR3 region has the DNA TGTGCCAGCAGCGGGCGAGACAGGGAAGGTGAAACTTTCTTT. This chain links TRBV5-4 with TRBJ1-1, with TRBD1 identical over 7 bases. Germline lookup yields CDR1 SGHNT and CDR2 YYREEE (reference sequence). This CDR3 region has 14 residues.

Judged by abundance, this clonotype is medium-sized. The chain couples TRBV20-1 to TRBJ2-7, with D perhaps TRBD1 or TRBD2 (5 bases each). CDR1 and CDR2 from the germline V gene are DFQATT and SNEGSKA (reference sequence). Trimming took 0 bases from V and 4 from J, leaving 16 bases between them. CDR3 length: 15 amino acids. CDR3 loop: CSARDMRGGMYEQYF. The CDR3 DNA is TGCAGTGCTAGAGATATGAGGGGTGGGATGTACGAGCAGTACTTC.

This clonotype is categorized as medium-sized. V usage is TRBV20-1 and J usage is TRBJ2-5, with TRBD2 matching over 9 bases. The germline V gene has CDR1 DFQATT and CDR2 SNEGSKA (reference sequence). J was trimmed by 9 bases and V by 6 bases; bases with no gene match: 8. CDR3 length: 12 residues. CDR3 DNA: TGCAGTGCGGGACTAGCCGAAATGGCCCAGTACTTC. Its translation is CSAGLAEMAQYF.

By share, this clonotype counts as medium-sized. The chain is built from TRBV27 and TRBJ2-7; D possibly uses TRBD1 or TRBD2 (5 bases each). The CDR3 sequence is 15 residues long. Per the germline V gene, CDR1 is MNHEY and CDR2 is SMNVEV (reference sequence). The ends were cut back, 5 bases at V and 5 bases at J, with 19 bases in the middle. In DNA form, the CDR3 reads TGTGCCAGCAGTCCCCGTGGGGACGCTCTCCACGAGCAGTACTTC. It specifies CASSPRGDALHEQYF.

This clonotype occurred a few times. The rearrangement uses TRBV20-1 and TRBJ1-1; D not certain. The length of the CDR3 is 13 residues. Trimming stripped 6 bases from V and 0 bases from J, with 11 bases between. Germline CDR1 and CDR2: DFQATT and SNEGSKA (reference sequence). CDR3 sequence: CSAAAAVNTEAFF. CDR3 DNA: TGCAGTGCCGCCGCGGCAGTGAACACTGAAGCTTTCTTT.

By share, this clonotype counts as medium-sized. This rearrangement joins TRBV20-1 to TRBJ2-1; no definite D call. CDR1 is DFQATT and CDR2 is SNEGSKA in the germline V gene (reference sequence). Trimming removed 5 bases at V and 6 bases at J, with 14 bases between. The CDR3 sequence is 13 residues long. The CDR3 bases are TGCAGTGCTCGAGTGGGGATCGCCAATGAGCAGTTCTTC. Encoded protein: CSARVGIANEQFF.

The rearrangement joins TRBV7-9 to TRBJ2-3; TRBD2 aligns across 9 bases. V trimming: 6 bases; J trimming: 2 bases; junction bases outside the gene matches: 12. Germline loops: CDR1 SEHNR, CDR2 FQNEAQ (reference sequence). This CDR3 has 17 residues. Written as DNA, the CDR3 is TGTGCCAGCAGGGGACCCGGGCGGGGGGGCAACACAGATACGCAGTATTTT. Translated: CASRGPGRGGNTDTQYF.

This chain connects TRBV19 to TRBJ2-5; 7 bases agree with TRBD1. There are 13 residues in the CDR3. CDR1 LNHDA and CDR2 SQIVND come from the germline V gene (reference sequence). J gave up 4 bases and V 5 bases, and 4 bases lay outside the gene matches. Here the CDR3 reads CASSRNRGETQYF. CDR3 in DNA: TGTGCCAGTAGTCGAAACAGGGGAGAGACCCAGTACTTC.